This TCR beta chain was recorded in a study of CD8 T cells in Susac syndrome. Whole-study findings and limits: The Susac syndrome CD4+ T cell repertoires displayed no clonal expansion.

Random hexamers were used to reverse transcribe the RNA input (roughly 0.5 to 1 ug). The authors amplified TCR beta CDR3 across 54 Vbeta and 13 Jbeta using immunoSEQ multiplex PCR. MiXCR, applied by TCRdb to the immunoSEQ multiplex PCR reads, yields one record per CDR3 protein. The repertoire holds over 150,000 distinct CDR3 sequences, with approximately 94% as singletons. Note on this clonotype: Its antigen is still unknown.

Blood CD8+ and CD4+ T cells underwent high-throughput TCR beta sequencing. Negative isolation yielded CD4+ and CD8+ T cells, and FACS enriched TEMRA cells. This CDR3 is 13 amino acids long. Germline CDR1 is SGHNT and CDR2 is YYREEE (reference sequence). Between the trimmed V and J ends, which lost 6 bases and 3 bases, there was a span of 13 bases. This receptor was taken from a human donor with Susac syndrome. The rearrangement uses TRBV5-4 and TRBJ2-7; perhaps TRBD2 as D (5 bases). The sequenced material came from CD4+ T cells from PBMCs. The CDR3 sequence is CASTSHAGYEQYF. As DNA, the CDR3 is TGTGCCAGCACCTCCCACGCGGGCTACGAGCAGTACTTC.